This TCR beta chain was identified during a study of shared clonotypes between healthy human individuals. Study in general: Each donor contributed plates that comprised three CD4 naive, three CD4 memory, two CD8 naive and one CD8 memory.

This CDR3 is built from 12 residues. Looked up from germline, CDR1 is SGHTA and CDR2 is FQGTGA. Trimming left V 2 bases short and J 10 bases short, with 12 bases between. Once extracted for a subset, genomic DNA was divided evenly among several immunoSEQ plates. Per the original data handling: Sequence data from immunoSEQ were junction-only and lacked quality scores; consequently, filtering differed. Measured with immunoSEQ multiplex PCR; TCRdb has only the in-frame clones, and not every one. The D gene and trimming were derived from the DNA, and the V and J assignments and clone size from that table. The sample includes 650,000 to 750,000 clones, about two thirds seen only once; the top ten take approximately 2%. This clone was counted between two and nine times.

Sequenced material: memory CD4+ T cells sorted from blood. Stated subset: CD45RA-negative fraction. The source is a woman aged 25-40 years in good health. The chain uses TRBV7-3 and TRBJ2-7; D unresolved. In nucleotides, the CDR3 is TGTGCCAGCAGCTTACAGGACGGCAGACAGTACTTC. Its protein product is CASSLQDGRQYF.